Listed here are 32 T cell receptor beta chains from one sample, sequenced in a study of graft-versus-host responses after intestinal transplantation. Libraries were prepared by immunoSEQ multiplex PCR; TCRdb keeps only in-frame clonotypes and omits some of them. The repertoire has around 89,000 clones, 80% to 95% of them found once; the top ten carry roughly 0.36%. These receptors lack a known antigen. This sample comprised unstimulated CD8+ T cells sorted from spleen or lymph node cells, obtained before transplant. These receptors all stem from a human donor who was the organ donor for an intestinal transplant.

The chain links TRBV19 to TRBJ1-6, with D unclear. V was clipped by 2 bases and J by 0 bases, with 14 bases between them. The CDR3 totals 18 residues. Germline assignment: CDR1 LNHDA and CDR2 SQIVND (reference sequence). The CDR3 is CASSISSSLSSYNSPLHF. The DNA for the CDR3 is TGTGCCAGTAGTATAAGCTCGAGTTTGAGCTCCTATAATTCACCCCTCCACTTT.

This chain connects TRBV5-5 to TRBJ1-2; D may be TRBD1 (6 bases). This CDR3 has 15 residues. The germline V and J ends were trimmed by 4 bases and 4 bases, with 17 bases remaining between them. Germline values: CDR1 SGHKS, CDR2 YYEKEE (reference sequence). This CDR3 reads CASSPGGQQFYGYTF. In DNA, the CDR3 is TGTGCCAGCAGCCCCGGGGGGCAGCAATTCTATGGCTACACCTTC.

This clone was recorded only once. V is TRBV5-1 and J is TRBJ1-1; 9 bases line up with TRBD1. Losses at the gene ends were 3 bases for V and 1 base for J; bases not matched to a gene: 1. In germline, CDR1 is SGHRS, CDR2 YFSETQ. The CDR3 extends over 14 amino acids. CDR3 amino acids: CASSSGQGNTEAFF. The DNA for the CDR3 is TGCGCCAGCAGCTCGGGACAGGGGAACACTGAAGCTTTCTTT.

V usage is TRBV5-8 and J usage is TRBJ1-6; TRBD1 matches 10 bases. Germline trimming cut 4 bases from V and 7 bases from J; bases unmatched to any gene: 2. CDR1 is SGHTS and CDR2 is YDEGEE in the germline V gene. The CDR3 length is 14 residues. The CDR3 nucleotides are TGTGCCAGCAGCCTGGGACAGGGGAATTCACCCCTCCACTTT. This sequence encodes CASSLGQGNSPLHF.

The chain joins TRBV27 to TRBJ2-5; 7 bases match TRBD2. J lost 6 bases, V lost 5 bases, and 15 bases had no gene match. CDR3 size: 16 residues. Germline values: CDR1 MNHEY, CDR2 SMNVEV (reference sequence). The CDR3 bases are TGTGCCAGCAGTCCTAGACTAGCCGAGGCGTTGAAGACCCAGTACTTC. Its protein is CASSPRLAEALKTQYF.

The V call is TRBV9, the J call TRBJ2-5; 10 bases agree with TRBD2. V shed 3 bases and J 3 bases; nucleotides not matched to a gene: 8. This CDR3 is 16 amino acids long. CDR1 is SGDLS, CDR2 YYNGEE, per germline. CDR3 in amino acids: CASSAILAGGKETQYF. Here the CDR3 DNA reads TGTGCCAGCAGCGCGATATTAGCGGGGGGAAAAGAGACCCAGTACTTC.

V gene TRBV7-2 combines with J gene TRBJ1-5; 7 bases align to TRBD1. V dropped 1 base and J dropped 6; count of bases not matched to a gene: 3. This CDR3 region has 14 residues. Germline CDR1 SGHTA, CDR2 FQGNSA. The CDR3, as DNA: TGTGCCAGCAGCTTAGGACAGGGAGTTCAGCCCCAGCATTTT. This codes for CASSLGQGVQPQHF.

On this clone itself: At one end, the junction sequence differs from germline, possibly due to a read error. This sequence joins TRBV27 and TRBJ1-6; no clear D gene. This CDR3 spans 14 amino acids. CDR1 is MNHEY and CDR2 is SMNVEV in the germline V gene (reference sequence). CDR3 residues: CASTPGSYNSPLHF. CDR3 nucleotides: TGTGCCAGCACTCCAGGATCCTACAATTCACCCCTCCACTTT.

The chain employs TRBV27 and TRBJ1-1; D not certain. The CDR3 loop spans 13 amino acids. V lost 6 bases, J lost 3 bases, and 11 bases lay in between. Germline V gene data show CDR1 as MNHEY and CDR2 as SMNVEV (reference sequence). The CDR3 spells CASRGLRDTEAFF. The CDR3 DNA sequence: TGTGCCAGCAGGGGGTTGAGGGACACTGAAGCTTTCTTT.

V is TRBV29-1 and J is TRBJ1-2; the D gene is possibly TRBD1 (5 bases). The CDR3 contains 12 residues. Germline loops: CDR1 SQVTM, CDR2 ANQGSEA. Trimming took off 7 bases at V and 4 bases at J, with 13 bases between the two ends. The CDR3 DNA reads TGCAGCGCCGTGGACGGGGGCTATGGCTACACCTTC. It translates to CSAVDGGYGYTF.

This clone was detected only once. This chain connects TRBV5-6 to TRBJ1-1, with 9 bases fitting TRBD1. Unmatched junction bases numbered 1, after V lost 3 bases and J lost 4 bases. CDR3 length: 13 residues. Germline assignment: CDR1 SGHDT and CDR2 YYEEEE. CDR3 sequence: CASSWDRATEAFF. Here the CDR3 DNA reads TGTGCCAGCAGCTGGGACAGGGCCACTGAAGCTTTCTTT.

J is TRBJ2-2 and V is TRBV2, with D possibly being TRBD1 (6 bases). Trimming took off 6 bases at V and 5 bases at J, with 10 bases between the two ends. The CDR3 is 13 amino acids. CDR1 is SNHLY, CDR2 FYNNEI, per germline. Written as DNA, the CDR3 is TGTGCCAGCAGGGCTACAGGGACCGGGGAGCTGTTTTTT. It yields the protein CASRATGTGELFF.

The count of this clone is one. The rearrangement links TRBV5-6 to TRBJ2-1; TRBD1 matches at 8 bases. The J segment lost 1 base and the V segment lost 4 bases, leaving 4 bases of the junction unmatched. The germline CDR1 and CDR2 sequences are SGHDT and YYEEEE. This CDR3 has 15 residues. In DNA, the CDR3 is TGTGCCAGCAGCCTCCGGGACAGGTCCTACAATGAGCAGTTCTTC. The encoded protein is CASSLRDRSYNEQFF.

This clone was recorded only once. The chain recombines TRBV6-5 with TRBJ2-5; D is uncertain. Trimming shortened V by 0 bases and J by 5 bases, and 13 bases separated the two germline ends. Germline CDR1 reads MNHEY; CDR2 reads SVGAGI. CDR3 length: 15 residues. The CDR3 sequence: CASSYSPGTPETQYF. Here the CDR3 DNA reads TGTGCCAGCAGTTACTCGCCAGGAACGCCCGAGACCCAGTACTTC.

The table lists this clone with a count of one. This rearrangement joins TRBV2 to TRBJ2-5; 7 bases agree with TRBD1. The DNA matches TRBJ2-7 better at its end, which makes the J call doubtful. Germline CDR1 is SNHLY and CDR2 is FYNNEI. This CDR3 is 13 amino acids long. CDR3 in amino acids: CASSYTGAYEQYF. The CDR3 region has the DNA TGTGCCAGCAGCTACACAGGGGCCTACGAGCAGTACTTC.

This sequence joins TRBV7-8 and TRBJ2-2; D is unresolved. In germline, CDR1 is SGHVS, CDR2 FQNEAQ. Trimming pared 2 bases from V and 8 bases from J, leaving 9 bases between. The length of the CDR3 is 13 residues. CDR3: CASSLFGAGELFF. In DNA, the CDR3 is TGTGCCAGCAGCTTATTCGGAGCGGGGGAGCTGTTTTTT.

The chain is built from TRBV9 and TRBJ2-1, with TRBD1 as a possible D gene (5 bases). V lost 3 bases to trimming and J lost 0 bases, with 7 bases between them. The CDR3 totals 14 residues. Germline V gene data show CDR1 as SGDLS and CDR2 as YYNGEE. This CDR3 reads CASSGQSSYNEQFF. The CDR3 DNA reads as TGTGCCAGCAGCGGACAGAGCTCCTACAATGAGCAGTTCTTC.

Only a few counts were recorded for this clone. The chain recombines TRBV4-3 with TRBJ1-2; no definite D call. V was clipped by 8 bases and J by 3 bases, with 7 bases between them. The CDR3 spans 11 residues. Germline assignment: CDR1 LGHNA and CDR2 YSLEER. CDR3 bases: TGCGCCAGCTCAGGTGACTATGGCTACACCTTC. It codes for CASSGDYGYTF.

The chain employs TRBV30 and TRBJ1-5, with TRBD1 matching over 7 bases. Germline CDR1 and CDR2: GTSNPN and SVGIG (reference sequence). The ends lost 0 bases at V and 4 bases at J; junction bases unmatched: 3. The CDR3 is 14 residues long. CDR3 sequence: CAWSVSGGNQPQHF. Here the CDR3 DNA reads TGTGCCTGGAGTGTTTCAGGGGGAAATCAGCCCCAGCATTTT.

The V gene is TRBV11-3, the J gene TRBJ2-1; 7 bases align to TRBD2. Germline V gives CDR1 SGHNT, CDR2 YENEEA. The CDR3 is 15 amino acids. V shed 4 bases, J shed 0 bases, and the junction held 3 bases outside the gene matches. CDR3 nucleotide sequence: TGTGCCAGCAGCTGGGGGGGGGACTCCTACAATGAGCAGTTCTTC. Protein: CASSWGGDSYNEQFF.

The chain joins TRBV2 to TRBJ2-5, with 9 bases matching TRBD2. Gene TRBJ2-7 matches the end of the DNA better, so the J call may be wrong. CDR3 length: 18 residues. Germline assignment: CDR1 SNHLY and CDR2 FYNNEI. The DNA of the CDR3 is TGTGCCAGCAGTGAAGGGGCTAGCGGGGCCCTCCCCTCCTACGAGCAGTACTTC. Translated: CASSEGASGALPSYEQYF.

This chain links TRBV7-9 with TRBJ2-3; 8 bases match TRBD2. This CDR3 is built from 17 residues. Germline lookup yields CDR1 SEHNR and CDR2 FQNEAQ (reference sequence). The trim removed 4 bases at V and 3 bases at J, leaving 12 bases unmatched. CDR3 nucleotides: TGTGCCAGCAGCTCCGACCCACGGGGGGGGGAGACAGATACGCAGTATTTT. Protein sequence: CASSSDPRGGETDTQYF.

V gene TRBV27 combines with J gene TRBJ2-7; 8 bases line up with TRBD1. This CDR3 region has 15 residues. In germline, CDR1 is MNHEY, CDR2 SMNVEV (reference sequence). V gave up 5 bases and J gave up 1 base; unmatched junction bases: 7. CDR3 sequence: CASSPGQAGSYEQYF. CDR3 DNA: TGTGCCAGCAGTCCGGGACAGGCTGGGTCCTACGAGCAGTACTTC.

This clone was seen only a few times. This chain connects TRBV27 to TRBJ1-1; 7 bases map to TRBD1. The CDR3 loop spans 14 amino acids. From germline, CDR1 is MNHEY and CDR2 SMNVEV (reference sequence). V lost 7 bases to trimming and J lost 0 bases; unmatched junction nucleotides: 5. CDR3 protein: CASKLQGVNTEAFF. For the CDR3, the DNA is TGTGCCAGCAAATTGCAGGGGGTGAACACTGAAGCTTTCTTT.

This clone was seen only once. The chain recombines TRBV2 with TRBJ2-7, with 9 bases aligning to TRBD1. CDR1 is SNHLY, CDR2 FYNNEI, per germline. CDR3 length: 16 residues. V gave up 10 bases and J gave up 3 bases; unmatched junction bases: 16. The CDR3 DNA reads TGTGCCATCACCCCTTCCACGGGACAGGGCTTCTACGAGCAGTACTTC. It yields the protein CAITPSTGQGFYEQYF.

The chain has TRBV27 and TRBJ2-7; a weak D match, TRBD2 (6 bases). This CDR3 is 16 amino acids long. The V gene's germline CDR1 is MNHEY and CDR2 SMNVEV (reference sequence). Trimming shortened V by 7 bases and J by 3 bases, and 22 bases separated the two germline ends. CDR3 amino acids: CASKASAGTLFYEQYF. The CDR3 nucleotides read TGTGCCAGCAAAGCTTCCGCCGGGACTCTCTTCTACGAGCAGTACTTC.

The chain couples TRBV29-1 to TRBJ2-1, with 9 bases identical to TRBD1. The J segment lost 8 bases and the V segment lost 6 bases, leaving 8 bases of the junction unmatched. Germline CDR1 reads SQVTM; CDR2 reads ANQGSEA. The CDR3 runs 13 residues. CDR3 nucleotides: TGCAGCGTCGTACAGGGGGCGGTCGATGAGCAGTTCTTC. Translating gives CSVVQGAVDEQFF.

This clone showed up just once. The V and J genes are TRBV29-1 and TRBJ2-7, with TRBD2 as a possible D gene (6 bases). Per the germline V gene, CDR1 is SQVTM and CDR2 is ANQGSEA. The CDR3 is made up of 11 amino acids. Trimming left V 4 bases short and J 6 bases short, with 10 bases between. In DNA form, the CDR3 reads TGCAGCGTTGCCGGAGGGTCCGAGCAGTACTTC. As protein: CSVAGGSEQYF.

The chain combines TRBV7-9 with TRBJ2-7; D might be TRBD1 (6 bases). Trimming cost V 2 bases and J 2 bases, with 13 bases left between them. Germline V gene data show CDR1 as SEHNR and CDR2 as FQNEAQ (reference sequence). This CDR3 comprises 15 residues. DNA for the CDR3: TGTGCCAGCAGCTTACCCGGGGACAACCCCTACGAGCAGTACTTC. This codes for CASSLPGDNPYEQYF.

This clone was observed once. This sequence joins TRBV4-1 and TRBJ2-1, with D tentatively TRBD2 (5 bases). This CDR3 has 15 residues. V was cut by 1 base and J by 4 bases, with 11 bases left in between. Looked up from germline, CDR1 is MGHRA and CDR2 is YSYEKL. The DNA for the CDR3 is TGCGCCAGCAGCCAAGTCACTAGTGTGTACAATGAGCAGTTCTTC. Its protein is CASSQVTSVYNEQFF.

The chain is built from TRBV13 and TRBJ2-1; 7 nucleotides agree with TRBD2. The germline gives CDR1 PRHDT, CDR2 FYEKMQ (reference sequence). V dropped 3 bases and J dropped 2; count of bases not matched to a gene: 7. The CDR3 has 16 amino acids. The CDR3 DNA sequence: TGTGCCAGCAGCTTCCCGTCTAGCGGCCCCTACAATGAGCAGTTCTTC. Translation gives CASSFPSSGPYNEQFF.

This clone was seen a single time. J is TRBJ1-2 and V is TRBV6-6; TRBD1 is a possible D gene (5 bases). The CDR3 has 16 amino acids. From germline, CDR1 is MNHNY and CDR2 SVGAGI (reference sequence). Trimming removed 3 bases at V and 3 bases at J, with 17 bases between. CDR3 residues: CASSYMPAGQDYGYTF. In DNA form, the CDR3 reads TGTGCCAGCAGTTATATGCCTGCAGGGCAGGACTATGGCTACACCTTC.